The sample holds many counts of the clone carrying this T cell receptor beta chain. The TCR beta profiling, which covered VDJ combination and CDR3 sequence, was carried out using genomic DNA as the template. TCRdb re-called the reads through MiXCR, storing one row per CDR3 protein. Of 100,000 to 150,000 distinct CDR3 sequences listed, approximately 40% are singletons. The sample is drawn from a study of CD8+CD57+ T cells in acquired aplastic anemia. The CDR3 extends over 15 amino acids. The germline V and J ends were trimmed by 7 bases and 9 bases, with 19 bases remaining between them. Germline V gene sequence: CDR1 SNHLY, CDR2 FYNNEI. Sequencing was done on patients that had shown CD8+CD57+ cell expansion by flow cytometry.

The origin of this receptor is a human donor with aplastic anemia. J is TRBJ1-6 and V is TRBV2, with D unclear. The sequenced sample was sorted CD4+, CD8+, or CD8+CD57+ T cells (not recorded which) from PBMCs. Here the CDR3 DNA reads TGTGCCAGCACCCGAAGGGCCGAATCTAGTTCACCCCTCCACTTT. It is translated as CASTRRAESSSPLHF. The entire variable domain, with the rest obtained from reference TRBV2 and TRBJ1-6, is as follows: EPEVTQTPSHQVTQMGQEVILRCVPISNHLYFYWYRQILGQKVEFLVSFYNNEISEKSEIFDDQFSVERPDGSNFTLKIRSTKLEDSAMYFCASTRRAESSSPLHFGNGTRLTVT.